This passage covers 14 T cell receptor beta chains from one sample sequenced in a study of control samples from healthy donors and cancer patients. Repertoires were generated with immunoSEQ multiplex PCR, while TCRdb's copy carries only in-frame clones and drops some. This sample has about 410,000 clones, with around 90% found just once. Sequencing used PBMCs. The receptors here all came from a man aged 35 to 55 with head and neck cancer.

V and J are TRBV5-1 and TRBJ2-1; D gene uncertain. V was shortened by 3 bases and J by 5 bases, with 15 bases between the two germline ends. Germline V CDR1 and CDR2: SGHRS, YFSETQ. This CDR3 is 15 amino acids long. The CDR3 sequence: CASSSRSGSNNEQFF. The CDR3 DNA reads as TGCGCCAGCAGCTCCCGTTCTGGGTCCAACAATGAGCAGTTCTTC. Full variable domain (remainder filled in from reference TRBV5-1 and TRBJ2-1): KAGVTQTPRYLIKTRGQQVTLSCSPISGHRSVSWYQQTPGQGLQFLFEYFSETQRNKGNFPGRFSGRQFSNSRSEMNVSTLELGDSALYLCASSSRSGSNNEQFFGPGTRLTVL.

The V call is TRBV5-1, the J call TRBJ1-6, with TRBD1 matching over 7 bases. Trimming took 0 bases from V and 12 from J; bases not matched to a gene: 9. Germline CDR1 reads SGHRS; CDR2 reads YFSETQ. The CDR3 extends over 15 amino acids. The chain's CDR3 is CASSLGLQGREPLHF. CDR3 sequence (DNA): TGCGCCAGCAGCTTGGGCCTACAGGGGCGGGAACCCCTCCACTTT.

J is TRBJ2-2 and V is TRBV28; TRBD2 agrees at 8 bases. Germline V gene sequence: CDR1 MDHEN, CDR2 SYDVKM. V gave up 6 bases and J gave up 3 bases; unmatched junction bases: 3. The CDR3 totals 14 residues. CDR3 amino acids: CASSRGGDTGELFF. The CDR3 bases are TGTGCCAGCAGCCGGGGGGGCGACACCGGGGAGCTGTTTTTT. The whole variable domain, remainder taken from reference TRBV28 and TRBJ2-2, is DVKVTQSSRYLVKRTGEKVFLECVQDMDHENMFWYRQDPGLGLRLIYFSYDVKMKEKGDIPEGYSVSREKKERFSLILESASTNQTSMYLCASSRGGDTGELFFGEGSRLTVL.

J is TRBJ1-4 and V is TRBV27; TRBD1 might be the D (5 bases). The CDR3 has 14 residues. Per the germline V gene, CDR1 is MNHEY and CDR2 is SMNVEV (reference sequence). Between the trimmed V and J ends, which lost 3 bases and 7 bases, there was a span of 12 bases. In DNA, the CDR3 is TGTGCCAGCAGTTTGGGAGGGGTGGGTGAAAAACTGTTTTTT. It codes for CASSLGGVGEKLFF.

This chain links TRBV6-5 with TRBJ1-5; TRBD1 might be the D (5 bases). Germline assignment: CDR1 MNHEY and CDR2 SVGAGI. The CDR3 is 14 residues long. Trimming shortened V by 6 bases and J by 9 bases, and 18 bases separated the two germline ends. CDR3 amino acids: CASSQQTVSRPQHF. CDR3 in DNA: TGTGCCAGCAGCCAACAGACAGTCTCCCGGCCCCAGCATTTT.

The CDR3 region has the DNA TGCAGCGTTCGAGATAGCGGCCAAGAGACCCAGTACTTC. Translating gives CSVRDSGQETQYF. This rearrangement joins TRBV29-1 to TRBJ2-5; TRBD2 might be the D (6 bases). The ends were cut back, 5 bases at V and 1 base at J, with 11 bases in the middle. In germline, CDR1 is SQVTM, CDR2 ANQGSEA. The CDR3 has 13 residues.

The chain couples TRBV7-2 to TRBJ1-2; 9 bases are shared with TRBD1. This CDR3 region has 15 residues. Germline CDR1 reads SGHTA; CDR2 reads FQGNSA. Trimming cost V 7 bases and J 13 bases; bases outside gene matches: 19. This CDR3 reads CASILLLSGQGPLTF. The CDR3 bases are TGTGCCAGCATCCTACTCCTCTCGGGACAGGGCCCTCTCACCTTC. Looking up the rest from reference TRBV7-2 and TRBJ1-2 gives the full variable domain: GAGVSQSPSNKVTEKGKDVELRCDPISGHTALYWYRQSLGQGLEFLIYFQGNSAPDKSGLPSDRFSAERTGGSVSTLTIQRTQQEDSAVYLCASILLLSGQGPLTFGSGTRLTVV.

This clone has a single count. The chain recombines TRBV30 with TRBJ1-2; no clear D. This CDR3 is 13 amino acids long. Germline V gene sequence: CDR1 GTSNPN, CDR2 SVGIG (reference sequence). V shed 0 bases and J shed 7 bases, with 12 bases lying between them. The CDR3 nucleotides are TGTGCCTGGAGTGTAGGCTTTCCCGGTGGCTACACCTTC. Residues: CAWSVGFPGGYTF.

This clone has a handful of counts. The CDR3 region has the DNA TGTGCCAGCAGCCTATCTTCCGGACACCTTAACTATGGCTACACCTTC. This translates into CASSLSSGHLNYGYTF. V gene TRBV7-8 combines with J gene TRBJ1-2; D might be TRBD1 (5 bases). The CDR3 runs 16 residues. Trimming pared 5 bases from V and 1 base from J, leaving 17 bases between. In germline, CDR1 is SGHVS, CDR2 FQNEAQ.

The chain recombines TRBV3-1 (or the pseudogene TRBV3-2) with TRBJ1-2, with D possibly matching TRBD1 (6 bases). V was clipped by 0 bases and J by 6 bases, with 14 bases between them. The CDR3 totals 15 residues. Germline values: CDR1 LGHDT, CDR2 YNNKEL (reference sequence). CDR3 sequence reads: CASSQDEGGNDGYTF. Here the CDR3 DNA reads TGTGCCAGCAGCCAAGACGAGGGGGGGAACGATGGCTACACCTTC.

The J gene is TRBJ2-5, the V gene TRBV6-2 or TRBV6-3, with a weak D call TRBD2 (6 bases). Trimming took off 2 bases at V and 2 bases at J, with 9 bases between the two ends. Germline assignment: CDR1 MNHEY and CDR2 SVGEGT. This CDR3 is built from 14 residues. CDR3 nucleotides: TGTGCCAGCAGTTACGGGGGGTTACAAGAGACCCAGTACTTC. Residues: CASSYGGLQETQYF.

V gene TRBV14 combines with J gene TRBJ1-2; 7 nucleotides match TRBD1. The length of the CDR3 is 13 residues. V gave up 4 bases and J gave up 13 bases; unmatched junction bases: 12. The germline V gene has CDR1 SGHDN and CDR2 FVKESK. The CDR3 coding sequence is TGTGCCAGCAGCCCCGGGACAGTATCAATGGGCACCTTC. It codes for CASSPGTVSMGTF.

The chain joins TRBV11-3 to TRBJ1-1, with no clear D. Trimming removed 2 bases from V and 1 base from J, with 5 bases in between. Looked up from germline, CDR1 is SGHNT and CDR2 is YENEEA. This CDR3 is 13 amino acids long. Written as DNA, the CDR3 is TGTGCCAGCAGCTTACAGCAGAACACTGAAGCTTTCTTT. Amino acids: CASSLQQNTEAFF.

The CDR3 loop reads CSVADRGPGYTF. Written as DNA, the CDR3 is TGCAGCGTTGCCGACAGGGGGCCTGGCTACACCTTC. The chain couples TRBV29-1 to TRBJ1-2, with TRBD1 matching over 10 bases. J was trimmed by 7 bases and V by 4 bases; bases with no gene match: 3. Germline loops: CDR1 SQVTM, CDR2 ANQGSEA. The CDR3 contains 12 residues.